The clone carrying this TCR beta chain was found once. Some clones are missing from TCRdb's copy, which holds only in-frame ones; the method was immunoSEQ multiplex PCR. The sample carries about 250,000 clones, about four fifths recorded once. This record belongs to a study of blood T cell repertoires in COVID-19. Study summary: PBMCs, B-cell-depleted T cells, or T cells provided the cDNA or gDNA that made up the material.

Trimming took 1 base from V and 4 from J, leaving 12 bases between them. CDR1 and CDR2 from the germline V gene are SGHTA and FQGNSA. The CDR3 consists of 15 residues. Material for sequencing was peripheral blood. This receptor was identified in an elderly man with acute or convalescent COVID-19. The rearrangement links TRBV7-2 to TRBJ2-3; maybe TRBD1 (5 bases). The CDR3 spells CASSLEGRVPDTQYF. The CDR3 DNA reads TGTGCCAGCAGCTTAGAGGGCAGGGTGCCAGATACGCAGTATTTT.